This T cell receptor (beta chain) was observed in a study of blood T cell repertoires in COVID-19. At the level of the study: In each case, the material was cDNA or gDNA derived from T cells, B-cell-depleted T cells, or PBMCs.

The authors' processing: Amplification of reference gene primers provided the estimated nucleated cell counts. Measured with immunoSEQ multiplex PCR; TCRdb has only the in-frame clones, and not every one. That table furnishes V, J and clone size, whereas the DNA furnished D and trimming. The sample has about 69,000 clones; 80% to 85% are singletons. The CDR3 is 14 residues long. Germline CDR1 and CDR2: SNHLY and FYNNEI. V lost 6 bases to trimming and J lost 4 bases, with 15 bases between them. This TCR derives from a woman aged 80 or over with acute or convalescent COVID-19. J is TRBJ1-2 and V is TRBV2; tentatively, D is TRBD1 (6 bases). The sequenced material came from peripheral blood. The CDR3 reads CASRETGRAYGYTF. As DNA, the CDR3 is TGTGCCAGCAGAGAGACAGGTCGGGCCTATGGCTACACCTTC. The complete variable domain, with remaining parts taken from reference TRBV2 and TRBJ1-2, reads EPEVTQTPSHQVTQMGQEVILRCVPISNHLYFYWYRQILGQKVEFLVSFYNNEISEKSEIFDDQFSVERPDGSNFTLKIRSTKLEDSAMYFCASRETGRAYGYTFGSGTRLTVV.